This record covers a single T cell receptor (beta chain). The antigen is not known. Only in-frame clones appear in the TCRdb table, and some are missing; sequencing was by immunoSEQ multiplex PCR. The profile shows 400,000 to 450,000 clones, more than 80% of them singletons. The data stem from a study of Ad26.COV2.S vaccination and SARS-CoV-2 variants. Study information: Enrolled in COV1001, the donor was in the Ad26.COV2.S trial arm, which received the vaccine. Overall study results and limits: Reportedly, after vaccination the spike-specific CD8+ and CD4+ T cell responses displayed substantial breadth.

The treatment denotes: approximately 18 received Ad26.COV2.S at low or high dose, single or two shots; several received placebo; per-sample allocation not given. Sampling was performed 63 days after the first vaccine or placebo injection. An adult donor aged 18-55 years was enrolled in Boston. CDR1 SGHRS and CDR2 YFSETQ come from the germline V gene. J was trimmed by 2 bases and V by 4 bases; bases with no gene match: 12. CDR3 size: 17 residues. The TCR sequence derives from a person between 18 and 60 years old who received the Ad26.COV2.S COVID-19 vaccine or a placebo. The chain uses TRBV5-1 and TRBJ2-3; 8 bases are shared with TRBD2. Sequenced material: peripheral blood, taken in a trial of Ad26.COV2.S vaccine versus placebo. DNA for the CDR3: TGCGCCAGCAGCCCTGCCCGGGGGGGAGGCTTCACAGATACGCAGTATTTT. Amino acids: CASSPARGGGFTDTQYF.